This entry lists 9 T cell receptor beta chains sequenced from one sample in a study of spatial heterogeneity in lung cancer. Described time point: sample taken at primary tumor resection. Sequencing covered unsorted whole RNA taken from tumor, nontumor lung or frozen PBMC. TCRdb re-called the 5' RACE reads with MiXCR, one entry per CDR3 protein. The data hold about 82,000 distinct CDR3 sequences, with 10% to 15% observed a single time. Here the sequenced sample was PBMCs, taken at surgery. All receptors come from a male donor with early-stage non-small cell lung cancer.

This clonotype was recorded a few times. The chain uses TRBV30 and TRBJ1-5; D is perhaps TRBD1 (6 bases). The CDR3 spans 15 residues. Trimming left V 0 bases short and J 7 bases short, with 16 bases between. Germline V gene sequence: CDR1 GTSNPN, CDR2 SVGIG (reference sequence). CDR3 protein: CAWSVQRRGGQPQHF. The CDR3 DNA sequence: TGTGCCTGGAGTGTACAGAGGAGGGGGGGACAGCCCCAGCATTTT.

This chain joins TRBV27 and TRBJ2-1; D possibly corresponds to TRBD2 (6 bases). The CDR3 has 13 residues. V lost 6 bases to trimming and J lost 4 bases, with 10 bases between them. CDR1 MNHEY and CDR2 SMNVEV come from the germline V gene (reference sequence). In nucleotides, the CDR3 is TGTGCCAGCAGCCTCGGGGGTTACAATGAGCAGTTCTTC. It translates to CASSLGGYNEQFF.

This clonotype showed up just a few times. The V and J genes are TRBV5-6 and TRBJ2-1; D tentatively fits TRBD1 or TRBD2 (5 bases each). Trimming removed 4 bases at V and 1 base at J, with 12 bases between. The CDR3 contains 15 residues. Germline V gene data show CDR1 as SGHDT and CDR2 as YYEEEE. For the CDR3, the DNA is TGTGCCAGCAGCCCGGGACGCCCATCCTACAATGAGCAGTTCTTC. Translated, it gives CASSPGRPSYNEQFF.

In its sample, this clonotype was seen many times. This chain uses TRBV6-2 or TRBV6-3 with TRBJ1-1; unclear D gene. Germline V gene lookup returns CDR1 MNHEY and CDR2 SVGEGT. This CDR3 has 13 residues. Trimming shortened V by 5 bases and J by 0 bases, and 7 bases separated the two germline ends. The CDR3, as DNA: TGTGCCAGCAGTGAGGGAATGAACACTGAAGCTTTCTTT. The encoded protein is CASSEGMNTEAFF.

The V gene is TRBV11-2, the J gene TRBJ2-1; the D call may be TRBD1 or TRBD2 (6 bases each). Per germline, CDR1 SGHAT and CDR2 FQNNGV. The ends were cut back, 4 bases at V and 7 bases at J, with 14 bases in the middle. This CDR3 is built from 14 residues. Here the CDR3 reads CASSSSGALNEQFF. CDR3 nucleotides: TGTGCCAGCAGCTCCTCGGGGGCCTTAAATGAGCAGTTCTTC.

V gene TRBV13 combines with J gene TRBJ2-5, with 10 bases that match TRBD2. The V and J ends lost 0 bases and 4 bases, in that order; junction bases with no gene match: 5. CDR1 PRHDT and CDR2 FYEKMQ come from the germline V gene (reference sequence). This CDR3 is 16 amino acids long. The CDR3 protein is CASSLGRASGRETQYF. Here the CDR3 DNA reads TGTGCCAGCAGCTTAGGCCGGGCTAGCGGGAGAGAGACCCAGTACTTC.

In its sample, this clonotype was seen a few times. The chain employs TRBV30 and TRBJ2-7, with 9 bases lining up with TRBD2. With V trimmed by 1 base and J by 6 bases, 4 bases remained unmatched. Per germline, CDR1 GTSNPN and CDR2 SVGIG (reference sequence). The length of the CDR3 is 13 residues. DNA of the CDR3: TGTGCCTGGAGTGGACTAGCGGCCCGCGAGCAGTACTTC. It codes for CAWSGLAAREQYF. The full variable domain, in which reference TRBV30 and TRBJ2-7 provide the parts outside the CDR3, is SQTIHQWPATLVQPVGSPLSLECTVEGTSNPNLYWYRQAAGRGLQLLFYSVGIGQISSEVPQNLSASRPQDRQFILSSKKLLLSDSGFYLCAWSGLAAREQYFGPGTRLTVT.

The gene calls are TRBV3-1 and TRBJ1-1, with D uncertain. Trimming stripped 3 bases from V and 5 bases from J, with 4 bases between. Germline V gene sequence: CDR1 LGHDT, CDR2 YNNKEL (reference sequence). The CDR3 has 11 residues. The CDR3 is CASSQQTEAFF. The CDR3 bases are TGTGCCAGCAGCCAGCAAACTGAAGCTTTCTTT. The full variable domain, completed using reference TRBV3-1 and TRBJ1-1, is DTAVSQTPKYLVTQMGNDKSIKCEQNLGHDTMYWYKQDSKKFLKIMFSYNNKELIINETVPNRFSPKSPDKAHLNLHINSLELGDSAVYFCASSQQTEAFFGQGTRLTVV.

The rearrangement links TRBV29-1 to TRBJ1-2, with D unclear. Germline lookup yields CDR1 SQVTM and CDR2 ANQGSEA. Trimming removed 5 bases at V and 6 bases at J, with 25 bases between. The CDR3 length is 16 residues. The DNA for the CDR3 is TGCAGCGTTACTGGGTCAAACGGGTCGTCAACTAATGGCTACACCTTC. Amino acids: CSVTGSNGSSTNGYTF.